What follows are 9 T cell receptor beta chains derived from one specimen sequenced in a study of T cell responses to AZD1222 COVID-19 vaccine. Repertoires were generated with immunoSEQ multiplex PCR, while TCRdb's copy carries only in-frame clones and drops some. There are approximately 120,000 clones in the sample; around 87% occur only once, and 5.2% lies in the top ten. The sample in question was peripheral blood, obtained on day 0 of AZD1222 vaccination. These receptors originate from an adult in good health.

The chain uses TRBV4-3 and TRBJ2-1, with D possibly matching TRBD2 (7 bases). Germline V gives CDR1 LGHNA, CDR2 YSLEER. V lost 0 bases and J 12 bases, leaving 12 bases between the germline ends. This CDR3 has 13 residues. CDR3 DNA: TGCGCCAGCAGCCAAGATCGGGGGGCGCCGCAGTTCTTC. Translation gives CASSQDRGAPQFF.

The rearrangement uses TRBV3-1 (or the pseudogene TRBV3-2) and TRBJ1-4; 8 nucleotides match TRBD1. There are 15 residues in the CDR3. Losses at the gene ends were 4 bases for V and 4 bases for J; bases not matched to a gene: 5. Germline V lookup: CDR1 LGHDT, CDR2 YNNKEL (reference sequence). The CDR3 protein is CASSRDRGSNEKLFF. DNA for the CDR3: TGTGCCAGCAGCCGAGACAGGGGAAGTAATGAAAAACTGTTTTTT.

V and J are TRBV3-1 (or the pseudogene TRBV3-2) and TRBJ2-2; possibly TRBD1 or TRBD2 for D (5 bases each). The CDR3 consists of 15 residues. V gave up 4 bases and J gave up 5 bases, with 14 bases separating them. Germline V gene data show CDR1 as LGHDT and CDR2 as YNNKEL (reference sequence). CDR3 coding DNA: TGTGCCAGCAGCCGCCTTCGGGGCCAGACCGGGGAGCTGTTTTTT. Protein: CASSRLRGQTGELFF.

The V gene is TRBV18, the J gene TRBJ1-2; 8 nucleotides line up with TRBD1. V trimming: 3 bases; J trimming: 4 bases; junction bases outside the gene matches: 10. Germline CDR1 KGHSH, CDR2 LQKENI. This CDR3 is built from 16 residues. Here the CDR3 DNA reads TGTGCCAGCTCACCTTTCGGGACAGGAAAAGTCTATGGCTACACCTTC. Its translation is CASSPFGTGKVYGYTF.

The gene calls are TRBV21-1 and TRBJ2-1; the table's TRBD2 call for D was not verified on the DNA. TRBV21-1 is listed as a pseudogene. CDR3 size: 10 residues. CDR3 nucleotide sequence: TGTGCCAGCAGCAACGGGGAGCAGTTCTTC. Its protein is CASSNGEQFF.

In its sample, this clone was seen once. V is TRBV28 and J is TRBJ1-2, with 7 bases lining up with TRBD1. With 4 bases clipped from V and 7 bases from J, the junction kept 9 bases outside the gene matches. This CDR3 has 14 amino acids. The germline V gene encodes CDR1 MDHEN and CDR2 SYDVKM. CDR3 amino acids: CASSSPRGGFGYTF. The CDR3, as DNA: TGTGCCAGCAGTTCCCCCCGAGGGGGCTTTGGCTACACCTTC.

V is TRBV19 and J is TRBJ2-5; 11 bases are a match to TRBD1. J gave up 2 bases and V 4 bases, and 3 bases lay outside the gene matches. Germline lookup yields CDR1 LNHDA and CDR2 SQIVND (reference sequence). The CDR3 spans 15 residues. CDR3 DNA: TGTGCCAGTAGTAGGGACAGGGGGGGACAAGAGACCCAGTACTTC. As protein: CASSRDRGGQETQYF.

This clone was recorded once. This sequence joins TRBV3-1 (or the pseudogene TRBV3-2) and TRBJ2-1, with 7 bases matching TRBD2. From germline, CDR1 is LGHDT and CDR2 YNNKEL (reference sequence). The V gene end was trimmed by 4 bases and the J gene end by 5 bases; junction bases not matched to a gene: 5. This CDR3 has 14 residues. The CDR3 DNA follows: TGTGCCAGCAGCCCCTCTAGCGGTGACAATGAGCAGTTCTTC. This sequence encodes CASSPSSGDNEQFF.

This chain links TRBV6-6 with TRBJ2-7, with 11 bases that match TRBD1. V gave up 6 bases and J gave up 0 bases; unmatched junction bases: 4. Germline V lookup: CDR1 MNHNY, CDR2 SVGAGI (reference sequence). The CDR3 totals 15 residues. CDR3 sequence (DNA): TGTGCCAGCAGAGCCGGGACAGGGGGCTCCTACGAGCAGTACTTC. Protein: CASRAGTGGSYEQYF.